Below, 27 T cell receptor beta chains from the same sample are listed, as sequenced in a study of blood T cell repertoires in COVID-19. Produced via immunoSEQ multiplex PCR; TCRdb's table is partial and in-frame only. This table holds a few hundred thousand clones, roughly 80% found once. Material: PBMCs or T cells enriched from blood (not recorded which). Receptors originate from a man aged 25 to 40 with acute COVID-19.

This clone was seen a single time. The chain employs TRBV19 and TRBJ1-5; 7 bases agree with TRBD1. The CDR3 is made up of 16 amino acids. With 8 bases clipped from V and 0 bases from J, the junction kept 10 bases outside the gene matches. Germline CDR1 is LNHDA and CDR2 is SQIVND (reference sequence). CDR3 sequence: CASDQDRSYSNQPQHF. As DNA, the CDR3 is TGTGCCAGTGACCAGGACAGGTCCTATAGCAATCAGCCCCAGCATTTT. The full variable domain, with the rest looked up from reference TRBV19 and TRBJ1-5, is DGGITQSPKYLFRKEGQNVTLSCEQNLNHDAMYWYRQDPGQGLRLIYYSQIVNDFQKGDIAEGYSVSREKKESFPLTVTSAQKNPTAFYLCASDQDRSYSNQPQHFGDGTRLSIL.

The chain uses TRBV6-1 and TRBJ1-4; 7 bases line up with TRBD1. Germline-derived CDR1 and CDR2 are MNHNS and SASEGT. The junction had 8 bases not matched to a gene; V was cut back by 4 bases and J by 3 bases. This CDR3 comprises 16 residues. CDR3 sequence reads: CASSVGKGASNEKLFF. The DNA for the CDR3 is TGTGCCAGCAGTGTCGGGAAGGGGGCTTCTAATGAAAAACTGTTTTTT.

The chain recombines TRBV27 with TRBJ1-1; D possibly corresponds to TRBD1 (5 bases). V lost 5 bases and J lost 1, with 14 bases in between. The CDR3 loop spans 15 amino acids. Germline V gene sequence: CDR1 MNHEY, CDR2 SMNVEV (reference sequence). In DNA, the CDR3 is TGTGCCAGCAGTCCCCTCCAGGGAACGAACACTGAAGCTTTCTTT. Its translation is CASSPLQGTNTEAFF.

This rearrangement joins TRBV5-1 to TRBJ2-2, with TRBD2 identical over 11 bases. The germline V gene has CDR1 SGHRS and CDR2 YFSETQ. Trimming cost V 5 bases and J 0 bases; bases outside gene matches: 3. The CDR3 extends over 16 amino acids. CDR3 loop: CASRGGLAANTGELFF. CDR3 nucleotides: TGCGCCAGCAGGGGGGGACTAGCGGCGAACACCGGGGAGCTGTTTTTT. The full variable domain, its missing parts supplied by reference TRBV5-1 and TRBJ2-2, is KAGVTQTPRYLIKTRGQQVTLSCSPISGHRSVSWYQQTPGQGLQFLFEYFSETQRNKGNFPGRFSGRQFSNSRSEMNVSTLELGDSALYLCASRGGLAANTGELFFGEGSRLTVL.

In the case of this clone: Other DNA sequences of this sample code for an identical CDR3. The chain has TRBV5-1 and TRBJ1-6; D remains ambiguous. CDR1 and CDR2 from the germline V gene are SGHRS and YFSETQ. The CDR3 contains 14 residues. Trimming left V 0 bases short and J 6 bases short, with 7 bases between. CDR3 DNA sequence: TGCGCCAGCAGCTTGGATCGGGGTAATTCACCCCTCCACTTT. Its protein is CASSLDRGNSPLHF.

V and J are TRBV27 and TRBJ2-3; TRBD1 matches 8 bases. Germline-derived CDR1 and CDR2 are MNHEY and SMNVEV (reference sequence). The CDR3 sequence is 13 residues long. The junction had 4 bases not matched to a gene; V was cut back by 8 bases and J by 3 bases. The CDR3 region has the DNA TGTGCCAGCTTAAGACAGGGGACAGATACGCAGTATTTT. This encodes CASLRQGTDTQYF.

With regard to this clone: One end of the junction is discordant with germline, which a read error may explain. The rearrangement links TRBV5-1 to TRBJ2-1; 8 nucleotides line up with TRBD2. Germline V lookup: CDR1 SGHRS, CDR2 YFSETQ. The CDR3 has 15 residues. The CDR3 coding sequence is TGTGCCAGCAGCTTGTCGAGCGGGAGTTCCGATGAGCAGTTCTTC. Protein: CASSLSSGSSDEQFF.

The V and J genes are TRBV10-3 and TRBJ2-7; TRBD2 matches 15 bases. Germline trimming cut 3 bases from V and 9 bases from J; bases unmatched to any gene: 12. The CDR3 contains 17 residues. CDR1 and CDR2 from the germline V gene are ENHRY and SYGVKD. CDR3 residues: CAISDPGTSGRSTGQYV. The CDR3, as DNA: TGTGCCATCAGTGATCCCGGGACTAGCGGGAGGTCTACGGGGCAGTACGTC.

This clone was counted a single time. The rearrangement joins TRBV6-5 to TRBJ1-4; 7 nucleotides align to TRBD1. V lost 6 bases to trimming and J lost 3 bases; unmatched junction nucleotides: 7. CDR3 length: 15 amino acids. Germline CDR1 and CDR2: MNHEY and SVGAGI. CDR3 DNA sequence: TGTGCCAGCAGGCCACAGGGGATGGCTAATGAAAAACTGTTTTTT. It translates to CASRPQGMANEKLFF.

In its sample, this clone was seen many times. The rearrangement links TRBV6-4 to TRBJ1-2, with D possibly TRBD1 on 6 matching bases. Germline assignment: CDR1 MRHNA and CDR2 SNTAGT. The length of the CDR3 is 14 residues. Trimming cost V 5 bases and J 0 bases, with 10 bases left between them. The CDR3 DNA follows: TGTGCCAGCAGTCCAGGGGCAGCTAACTATGGCTACACCTTC. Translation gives CASSPGAANYGYTF.

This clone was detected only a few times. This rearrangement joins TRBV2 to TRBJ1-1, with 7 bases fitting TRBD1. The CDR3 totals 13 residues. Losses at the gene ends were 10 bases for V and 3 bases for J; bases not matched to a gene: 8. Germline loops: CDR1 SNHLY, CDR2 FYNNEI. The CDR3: CATTDTGDTEAFF. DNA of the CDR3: TGTGCCACCACTGATACAGGGGACACTGAAGCTTTCTTT. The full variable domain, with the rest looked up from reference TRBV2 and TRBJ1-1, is EPEVTQTPSHQVTQMGQEVILRCVPISNHLYFYWYRQILGQKVEFLVSFYNNEISEKSEIFDDQFSVERPDGSNFTLKIRSTKLEDSAMYFCATTDTGDTEAFFGQGTRLTVV.

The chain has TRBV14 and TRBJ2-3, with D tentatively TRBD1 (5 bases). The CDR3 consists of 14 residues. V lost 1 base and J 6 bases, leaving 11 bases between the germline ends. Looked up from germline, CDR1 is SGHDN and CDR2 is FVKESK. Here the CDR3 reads CASSQGWGLDTQYF. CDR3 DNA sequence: TGTGCCAGCAGCCAAGGTTGGGGCCTTGATACGCAGTATTTT.

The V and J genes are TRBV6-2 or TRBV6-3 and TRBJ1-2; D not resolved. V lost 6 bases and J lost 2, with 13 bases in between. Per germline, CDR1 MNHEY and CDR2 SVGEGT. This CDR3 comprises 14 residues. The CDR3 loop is CASSLDGGNYGYTF. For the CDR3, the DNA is TGTGCCAGCAGCCTTGACGGAGGGAACTATGGCTACACCTTC.

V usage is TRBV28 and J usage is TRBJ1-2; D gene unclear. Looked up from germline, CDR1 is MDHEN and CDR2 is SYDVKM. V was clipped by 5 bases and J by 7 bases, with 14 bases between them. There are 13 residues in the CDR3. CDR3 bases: TGTGCCAGCAGTCTAGATGATGTGGTTGGCTACACCTTC. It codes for CASSLDDVVGYTF.

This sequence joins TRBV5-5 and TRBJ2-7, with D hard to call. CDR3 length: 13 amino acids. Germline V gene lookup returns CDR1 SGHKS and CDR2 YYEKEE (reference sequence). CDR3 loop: CASSSVPLSGLDV. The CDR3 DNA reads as TGTGCCAGCAGCTCGGTCCCCTTATCAGGCCTTGACGTC.

In DNA, the CDR3 is TGTGCCAGCAGTTTCGGGACAGGGGTAGCCGGGGAGCTGTTTTTT. Translation gives CASSFGTGVAGELFF. The chain employs TRBV6-5 and TRBJ2-2; 10 bases align to TRBD1. The CDR3 runs 15 residues. The V and J ends lost 4 bases and 6 bases, in that order; junction bases with no gene match: 5. Per germline, CDR1 MNHEY and CDR2 SVGAGI.

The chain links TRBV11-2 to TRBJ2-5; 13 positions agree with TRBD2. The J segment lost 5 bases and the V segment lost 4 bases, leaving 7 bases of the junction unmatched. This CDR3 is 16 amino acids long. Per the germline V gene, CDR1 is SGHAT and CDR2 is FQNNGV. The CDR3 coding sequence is TGTGCCAGCAGCTCCGGACTAGCGGGGGTGGTGGAGACCCAGTACTTC. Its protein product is CASSSGLAGVVETQYF.

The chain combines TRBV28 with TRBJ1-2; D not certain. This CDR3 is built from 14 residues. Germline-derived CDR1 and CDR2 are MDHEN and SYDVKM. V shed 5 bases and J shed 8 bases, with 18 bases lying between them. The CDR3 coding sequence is TGTGCCAGCAGTACTGAAATGAGATCTGCGGGCTACACCTTC. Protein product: CASSTEMRSAGYTF.

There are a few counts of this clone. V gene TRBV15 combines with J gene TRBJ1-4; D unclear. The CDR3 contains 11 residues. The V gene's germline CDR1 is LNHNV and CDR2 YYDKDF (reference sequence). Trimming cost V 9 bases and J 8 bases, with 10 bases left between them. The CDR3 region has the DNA TGTGCCACTAAAGCATGGGAAAAACTGTTTTTT. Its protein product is CATKAWEKLFF. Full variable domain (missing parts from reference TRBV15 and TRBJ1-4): DAMVIQNPRYQVTQFGKPVTLSCSQTLNHNVMYWYQQKSSQAPKLLFHYYDKDFNNEADTPDNFQSRRPNTSFCFLDIRSPGLGDTAMYLCATKAWEKLFFGSGTQLSVL.

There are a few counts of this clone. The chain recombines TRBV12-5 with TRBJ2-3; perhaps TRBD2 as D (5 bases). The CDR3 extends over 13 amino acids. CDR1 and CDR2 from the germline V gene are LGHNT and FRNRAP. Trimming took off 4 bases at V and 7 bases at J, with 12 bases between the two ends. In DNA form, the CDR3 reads TGTGCTAGTGGTTCACGACCGGACTATACGCAGTATTTT. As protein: CASGSRPDYTQYF.

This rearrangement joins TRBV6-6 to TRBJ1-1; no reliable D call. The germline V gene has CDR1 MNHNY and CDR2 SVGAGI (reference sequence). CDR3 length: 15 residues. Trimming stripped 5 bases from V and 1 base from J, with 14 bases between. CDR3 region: CASSVNSRGNTEAFF. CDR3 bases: TGTGCCAGCAGTGTCAACAGCCGGGGGAACACTGAAGCTTTCTTT.

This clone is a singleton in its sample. The CDR3 DNA reads TGTGCCACCACCTCATTACTGACCTACGAGCAGTACGTC. It is translated as CATTSLLTYEQYV. J is TRBJ2-7 and V is TRBV6-5; D unclear. Germline CDR1 reads MNHEY; CDR2 reads SVGAGI. Trimming pared 10 bases from V and 2 bases from J, leaving 15 bases between. CDR3 length: 13 amino acids.

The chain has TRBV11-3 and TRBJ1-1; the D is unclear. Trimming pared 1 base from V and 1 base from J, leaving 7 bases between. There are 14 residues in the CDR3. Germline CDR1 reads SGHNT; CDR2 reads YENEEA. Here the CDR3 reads CASSLAGKNTEAFF. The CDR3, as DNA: TGTGCCAGCAGCTTAGCAGGCAAGAACACTGAAGCTTTCTTT.

CDR3 amino acids: CASSSWTSGRVQETQYF. CDR3 nucleotide sequence: TGTGCCAGCAGCTCCTGGACTAGCGGGAGGGTTCAAGAGACCCAGTACTTC. The chain couples TRBV7-9 to TRBJ2-5, with 15 bases identical to TRBD2. This CDR3 comprises 17 residues. Looked up from germline, CDR1 is SEHNR and CDR2 is FQNEAQ (reference sequence). The ends lost 4 bases at V and 2 bases at J; junction bases unmatched: 5.

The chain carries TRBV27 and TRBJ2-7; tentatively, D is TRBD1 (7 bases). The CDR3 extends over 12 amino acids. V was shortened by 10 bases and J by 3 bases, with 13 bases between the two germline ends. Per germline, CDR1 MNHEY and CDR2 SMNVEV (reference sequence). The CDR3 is CATRGTFYEQYV. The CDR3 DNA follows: TGTGCCACCAGGGGGACTTTCTACGAGCAGTACGTC.

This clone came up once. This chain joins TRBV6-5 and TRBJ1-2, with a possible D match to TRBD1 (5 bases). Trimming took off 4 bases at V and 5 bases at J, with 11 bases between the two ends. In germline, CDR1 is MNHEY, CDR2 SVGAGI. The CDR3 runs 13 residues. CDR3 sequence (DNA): TGTGCCAGCAGTTTGCAGGACAAATATGGCTACACCTTC. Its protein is CASSLQDKYGYTF.

The CDR3 sequence: CASVYSGGASGELFF. The CDR3 DNA reads as TGTGCCAGTGTTTATAGCGGGGGGGCGAGCGGGGAGCTGTTTTTT. This chain joins TRBV6-5 and TRBJ2-2; 11 bases align to TRBD2. CDR1 is MNHEY, CDR2 SVGAGI, per germline. The CDR3 consists of 15 residues. With V trimmed by 9 bases and J by 7 bases, 10 bases remained unmatched.